The T cell receptor (beta chain) described here comes from a study of IL-32 and malignant T cell survival in cutaneous lymphoma (dated by TCRdb to the early 2020s). Notes on the research overall: The question that high-throughput TCR sequencing tested was whether the TCR Vbeta+ T cells surviving in IL-32 cultures belonged to the malignant clone, as opposed to being benign T cells that shared that Vbeta. A couple of CTCL donors were studied by high-throughput TCR sequencing, confirming IL-32beta supported malignant T cell survival in vitro. Here is what the overall study found, with its caveats: The kinetics of enhanced malignant T cell survival in culture differed somewhat between CTCL blood donors. TCR sequencing showed that malignant T cell TCRs persisted after in vitro culture with IL-32beta. IL-32beta appeared to support malignant T cell survival in vitro by inducing large CD14+ antigen-presenting cells that reduced apoptosis. The exact culture duration for the TCR-sequenced samples was not stated in the methods.

Blood samples came from patients with leukemic cutaneous T cell lymphoma (Sezary syndrome) treated at a US cutaneous lymphoma program. Peripheral blood mononuclear cells were isolated from patient blood by Ficoll centrifugation. This clone was counted only a few times. It lacks a known antigen. Per-base quality was not reported, and no clone a single base away is much larger than it. There are 16 amino acids in the CDR3, from cysteine to phenylalanine inclusive. The CDR3 DNA has 48 bases and is translated from base 1. V is reduced by 4 bases and J by 5 bases, leaving a spacing of 20 bases between them. Reading the germline V gene gives CDR1 LGHNA and CDR2 YNFKEQ. Using the QIAamp DNA Mini kit, genomic DNA was extracted and then profiled by immunoSEQ with roughly 100-400 ng of DNA template. TCRdb retrieved this table from immuneACCESS and kept in-frame rearrangements only. Not all clones are present; in checked studies, unresolved V genes account for under half, and no reason is known for the remainder. This sample lists 700 to 950 clones; roughly four fifths were detected once. The leading ten clones occupy roughly 0.66% of the sample.

The receptor comes from a human donor with cutaneous T cell lymphoma. The chain joins TRBV4-2 to TRBJ1-2; 6 matching bases give a weak D call of TRBD1. The sample here was blood, taken on day 0. The CDR3 sequence is CASSPDVIGGEYGYTF. The sequenced DNA is TGTGCCAGCAGCCCCGATGTCATAGGGGGTGAATATGGCTACACCTTC.